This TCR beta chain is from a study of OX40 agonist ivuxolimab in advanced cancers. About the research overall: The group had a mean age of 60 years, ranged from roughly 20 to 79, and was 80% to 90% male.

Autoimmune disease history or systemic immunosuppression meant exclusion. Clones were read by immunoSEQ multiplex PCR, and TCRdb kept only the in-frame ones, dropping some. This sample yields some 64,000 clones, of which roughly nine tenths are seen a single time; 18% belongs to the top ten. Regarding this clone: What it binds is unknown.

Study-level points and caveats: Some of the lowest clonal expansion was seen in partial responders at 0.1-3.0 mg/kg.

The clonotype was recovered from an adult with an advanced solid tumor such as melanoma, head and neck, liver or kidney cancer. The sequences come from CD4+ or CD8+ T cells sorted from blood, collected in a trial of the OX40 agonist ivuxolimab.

Here the CDR3 DNA reads TGTGCCAGCAGCCCACTACGGGGGGAGACAGATACGCAGTATTTT. Translation gives CASSPLRGETDTQYF. V and J are TRBV7-8 and TRBJ2-3; the match to TRBD2 covers 7 bases. Unmatched junction bases numbered 8, after V lost 5 bases and J lost 3 bases. CDR1 is SGHVS, CDR2 FQNEAQ, per germline. The CDR3 consists of 15 residues.